The sample holds a few counts of the clone carrying this TCR beta chain. The table came from immunoSEQ multiplex PCR; TCRdb's copy has only in-frame clones and leaves some out. The repertoire holds about 1 million clones, approximately 76% seen once, with 1.4% to 1.5% in the top ten. These data are taken from a study of shared clonotypes between healthy human individuals. Between the trimmed V and J ends, which lost 5 bases and 0 bases, there was a span of 5 bases. CDR3 length equals 13 residues. In germline, CDR1 is SGHTA, CDR2 FQGNSA. The chain joins TRBV7-2 to TRBJ1-3, with D unclear. Source material: memory CD4+ T cells sorted from blood. Subset specified: CD45RA-negative fraction. This TCR derives from a man aged 18 to 29 in good health. CDR3 in DNA: TGTGCCAGCAGCCCTAACTCTGGAAACACCATATATTTT. Protein product: CASSPNSGNTIYF. The full variable domain, with the rest looked up from reference TRBV7-2 and TRBJ1-3, is GAGVSQSPSNKVTEKGKDVELRCDPISGHTALYWYRQSLGQGLEFLIYFQGNSAPDKSGLPSDRFSAERTGGSVSTLTIQRTQQEDSAVYLCASSPNSGNTIYFGEGSWLTVV.